This TCR beta chain appears in the sequencing data of a study of control samples from healthy donors and cancer patients. TCRdb's copy holds only in-frame clones and misses some; the assay was immunoSEQ multiplex PCR. The sample shows some 150,000 clones, 85% to 95% of them seen only once. Germline loops: CDR1 SGHDT, CDR2 YYEEEE. The CDR3 totals 14 residues. Trimming cost V 6 bases and J 4 bases, with 13 bases left between them. The TCR sequence derives from a man in his forties in good health. The V call is TRBV5-6, the J call TRBJ2-2, with a weak D call TRBD2 (5 bases). The sample taken for sequencing was blood. CDR3 loop: CASTVIGVTGELFF. DNA of the CDR3: TGTGCCAGCACCGTCATCGGGGTCACCGGGGAGCTGTTTTTT.